The sequence of this T cell receptor beta chain was determined in a study of blood T cell repertoires in COVID-19. The table came from immunoSEQ multiplex PCR; TCRdb's copy has only in-frame clones and leaves some out. Found here are 400,000 to 450,000 clones, 89% of them singletons; the top ten hold less than 2%. Germline V CDR1 and CDR2: DFQATT, SNEGSKA (reference sequence). This CDR3 region has 11 residues. The V gene lost 1 base and the J gene lost 8 bases, with 6 bases spanning the gap. The chain carries TRBV20-1 and TRBJ2-1; TRBD2 is a possible D gene (6 bases). The sample comprised peripheral blood. The receptor's source is a woman in her thirties or forties with COVID-19, enrolled during active disease. The DNA for the CDR3 is TGCAGTGCTAGAGCGGGAGATGAGCAGTTCTTC. Translating it yields CSARAGDEQFF.